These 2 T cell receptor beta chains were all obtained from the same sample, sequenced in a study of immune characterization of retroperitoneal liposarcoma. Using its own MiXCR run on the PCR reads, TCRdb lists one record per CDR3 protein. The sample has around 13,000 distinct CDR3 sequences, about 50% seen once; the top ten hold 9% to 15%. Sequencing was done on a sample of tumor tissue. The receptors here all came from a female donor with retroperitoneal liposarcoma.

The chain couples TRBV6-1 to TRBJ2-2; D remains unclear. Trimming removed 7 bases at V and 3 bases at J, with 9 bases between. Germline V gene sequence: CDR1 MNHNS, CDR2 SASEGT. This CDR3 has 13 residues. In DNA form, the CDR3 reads TGTGCCAGCAAACAGTATTACACCGGGGAGCTGTTTTTT. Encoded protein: CASKQYYTGELFF.

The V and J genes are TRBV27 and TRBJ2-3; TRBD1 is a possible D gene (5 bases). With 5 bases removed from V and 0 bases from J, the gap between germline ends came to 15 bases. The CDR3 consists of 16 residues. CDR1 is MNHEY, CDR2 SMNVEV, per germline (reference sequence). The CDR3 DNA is TGTGCCAGCAGTGTCAACCTAGGGGCTAGCACAGATACGCAGTATTTT. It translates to CASSVNLGASTDTQYF.